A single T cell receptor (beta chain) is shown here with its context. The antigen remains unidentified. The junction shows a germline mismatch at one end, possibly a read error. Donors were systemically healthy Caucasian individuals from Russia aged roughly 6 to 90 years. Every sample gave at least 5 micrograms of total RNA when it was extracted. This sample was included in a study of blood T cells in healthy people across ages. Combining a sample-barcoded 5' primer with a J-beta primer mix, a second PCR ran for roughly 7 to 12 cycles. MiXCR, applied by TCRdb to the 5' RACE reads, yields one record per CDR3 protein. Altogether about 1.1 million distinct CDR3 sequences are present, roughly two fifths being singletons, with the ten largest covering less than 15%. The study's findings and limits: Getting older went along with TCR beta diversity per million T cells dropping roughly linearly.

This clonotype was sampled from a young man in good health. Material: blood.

The CDR3 region has the DNA TGTGCCGGCAGCCCTCCCGGACAGGAGCTGAGCCACTATAATTCACCCCTCCACTTT. It translates to CAGSPPGQELSHYNSPLHF. The V call is TRBV5-6, the J call TRBJ1-6, with TRBD1 identical over 7 bases. The CDR3 is 19 amino acids. Germline CDR1 reads SGHDT; CDR2 reads YYEEEE.